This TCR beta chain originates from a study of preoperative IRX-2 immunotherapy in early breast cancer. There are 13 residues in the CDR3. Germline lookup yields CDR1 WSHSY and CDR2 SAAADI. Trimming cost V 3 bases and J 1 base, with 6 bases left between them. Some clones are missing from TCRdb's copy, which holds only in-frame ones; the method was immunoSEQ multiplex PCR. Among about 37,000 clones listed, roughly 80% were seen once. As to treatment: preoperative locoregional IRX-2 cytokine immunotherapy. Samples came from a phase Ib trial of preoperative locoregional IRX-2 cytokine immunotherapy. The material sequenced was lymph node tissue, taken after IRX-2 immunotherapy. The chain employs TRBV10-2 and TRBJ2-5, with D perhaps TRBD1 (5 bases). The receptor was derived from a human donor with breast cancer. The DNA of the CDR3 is TGCGCCAGCAGTGAAACAGGCCAAGAGACCCAGTACTTC. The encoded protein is CASSETGQETQYF.